The next 27 T cell receptor beta chains were all read from a single sample in a study of T cell responses to AZD1222 COVID-19 vaccine (dated by TCRdb to about 2021). Library preparation used the immunoSEQ multiplex PCR assay. The table comes from immuneACCESS by way of TCRdb, which keeps in-frame sequences with V and J called. Part of the clones is missing from these tables; in studies checked, under half for an unresolved V gene and the rest for unknown reasons. Within this sample are 140,000 or so clones, with 90% to 95% of them counted one time only. The ten largest clonotypes hold approximately 4.3% of the sample. In the paper's terms, the time point label means: about 28 days (+/-7) after the second vaccine dose. The sequencing here drew on peripheral blood, taken 28 days after the second AZD1222 dose. The receptor set was obtained from an adult who received the AZD1222 COVID-19 vaccine.

The V call is TRBV5-8, the J call TRBJ1-2; TRBD1 might be the D (6 bases). Deletions cut 1 base from V and 8 bases from J, with 18 bases between. The CDR3 covers 15 residues. Germline V gives CDR1 SGHTS, CDR2 YDEGEE. The chain's CDR3 is CASSLFPSGGTGYTF. The DNA of the CDR3 is TGTGCCAGCAGCTTGTTCCCGTCGGGGGGCACCGGCTACACCTTC.

V gene TRBV28 combines with J gene TRBJ1-1, with a weak D call TRBD1 (5 bases). V was pared by 8 bases and J by 5 bases, with 15 bases between. The CDR3 contains 13 residues. Per the germline V gene, CDR1 is MDHEN and CDR2 is SYDVKM. The CDR3 sequence: CASVTTQGTEAFF. In DNA, the CDR3 is TGTGCCAGCGTTACGACCCAGGGAACTGAAGCTTTCTTT.

This rearrangement joins TRBV29-1 to TRBJ2-7, with no clear D. The CDR3 runs to 11 residues. Germline V gene data show CDR1 as SQVTM and CDR2 as ANQGSEA. With 7 bases removed from V and 4 bases from J, the gap between germline ends came to 11 bases. CDR3 residues: CSATTGYEQYF. CDR3 bases: TGCAGCGCCACGACGGGTTACGAGCAGTACTTC.

This chain connects TRBV6-5 to TRBJ2-3, with D perhaps matching TRBD1 (6 bases). Trimming removed 6 bases at V and 0 bases at J, with 13 bases between. The V gene's germline CDR1 is MNHEY and CDR2 SVGAGI. This CDR3 is 15 amino acids long. For the CDR3, the DNA is TGTGCCAGCAGCCTTTCCGGACAGAGCACAGATACGCAGTATTTT. It translates to CASSLSGQSTDTQYF.

V and J are TRBV7-2 and TRBJ2-7, with unresolved D. Trimming removed 4 bases from V and 3 bases from J, with 4 bases in between. CDR3 length equals 11 residues. Germline CDR1 SGHTA, CDR2 FQGNSA. The CDR3: CASSSIYEQYF. CDR3 nucleotides: TGTGCCAGCAGCTCAATCTACGAGCAGTACTTC.

V is TRBV7-3 and J is TRBJ1-1; TRBD1 matches at 10 bases. Germline-derived CDR1 and CDR2 are SGHTA and FQGTGA. The CDR3 runs 16 residues. Losses at the gene ends were 3 bases for V and 0 bases for J; bases not matched to a gene: 4. Written as DNA, the CDR3 is TGTGCCAGCAGCTTCTGGGACAGGGGTATGAACACTGAAGCTTTCTTT. It is translated as CASSFWDRGMNTEAFF.

This clone was observed once. The J gene is TRBJ2-7, the V gene TRBV6-5; D perhaps matches TRBD1 (6 bases). Per the germline V gene, CDR1 is MNHEY and CDR2 is SVGAGI. Deletions cut 6 bases from V and 4 bases from J, with 19 bases between. This CDR3 comprises 15 residues. In DNA, the CDR3 is TGTGCCAGCAGGCGGGCGGCCAGGGGAGAGTACGAGCAGTACTTC. This translates into CASRRAARGEYEQYF.

The chain links TRBV9 to TRBJ2-1, with a weak D call TRBD2 (5 bases). The length of the CDR3 is 15 residues. The ends were cut back, 0 bases at V and 11 bases at J, with 18 bases in the middle. CDR1 SGDLS and CDR2 YYNGEE come from the germline V gene. The CDR3 here is CASSVAWGDTRKQFF. CDR3 sequence (DNA): TGTGCCAGCAGCGTAGCTTGGGGAGACACCCGGAAGCAGTTCTTC.

The genes are TRBV6-4 and TRBJ2-1, with a tentative D call TRBD1 (6 bases). Germline CDR1 MRHNA, CDR2 SNTAGT. This CDR3 contains 14 residues. V shed 5 bases and J shed 0 bases, with 8 bases lying between them. CDR3 in amino acids: CASSQGSSYNEQFF. The CDR3 DNA reads TGTGCCAGCAGTCAGGGGAGCTCCTACAATGAGCAGTTCTTC.

A few counts support this clone. The chain links TRBV11-3 to TRBJ1-1, with D possibly TRBD1 on 6 matching bases. The CDR3 consists of 16 residues. The V gene lost 5 bases and the J gene lost 0 bases, with 16 bases spanning the gap. Germline V gives CDR1 SGHNT, CDR2 YENEEA. The CDR3 sequence is CASSHGGGGVNTEAFF. The CDR3, as DNA: TGTGCCAGCAGCCACGGGGGGGGCGGTGTGAACACTGAAGCTTTCTTT.

This rearrangement joins TRBV6-2 or TRBV6-3 to TRBJ1-2; the D gene is possibly TRBD1 (5 bases). Germline V gene sequence: CDR1 MNHEY, CDR2 SVGEGT. The V end was cut by 3 bases, the J end by 3 bases, with 8 bases between. The CDR3 runs 13 residues. Here the CDR3 DNA reads TGTGCCAGCAGTTATCAGGGAGACTATGGCTACACCTTC. It specifies CASSYQGDYGYTF.

The gene calls are TRBV5-4 and TRBJ2-3; 10 positions agree with TRBD2. Germline CDR1 is SGHNT and CDR2 is YYREEE (reference sequence). The CDR3 has 14 amino acids. V was pared by 2 bases and J by 5 bases, with 2 bases of the junction left unmatched. CDR3 sequence (DNA): TGTGCCAGCAGCTTTCTAGCGGGAGTAGATACGCAGTATTTT. It yields the protein CASSFLAGVDTQYF. The whole variable domain, filled in from reference TRBV5-4 and TRBJ2-3, reads ETGVTQSPTHLIKTRGQQVTLRCSSQSGHNTVSWYQQALGQGPQFIFQYYREEENGRGNFPPRFSGLQFPNYSSELNVNALELDDSALYLCASSFLAGVDTQYFGPGTRLTVL.

The rearrangement uses TRBV28 and TRBJ1-1; 8 bases map to TRBD1. Germline CDR1 is MDHEN and CDR2 is SYDVKM. The junction had 15 bases not matched to a gene; V was cut back by 4 bases and J by 5 bases. The CDR3 is made up of 17 amino acids. The CDR3 protein is CASSSPGQGAVGTEAFF. DNA of the CDR3: TGTGCCAGCAGTTCGCCGGGGCAGGGGGCAGTAGGAACTGAAGCTTTCTTT.

The chain recombines TRBV7-2 with TRBJ1-2; 8 bases agree with TRBD1. The germline gives CDR1 SGHTA, CDR2 FQGNSA. CDR3 length: 16 amino acids. V shed 3 bases and J 4 bases; nucleotides not matched to a gene: 10. The CDR3 DNA reads as TGTGCCAGCAGCTTGGGGGGACAGGCCGGAAGCTATGGCTACACCTTC. Translated, it gives CASSLGGQAGSYGYTF.

The V call is TRBV6-5, the J call TRBJ1-2; 8 bases map to TRBD1. The trim removed 5 bases at V and 7 bases at J, leaving 6 bases unmatched. Germline assignment: CDR1 MNHEY and CDR2 SVGAGI. The CDR3 is 13 residues long. The CDR3 is CASSPDREFGYTF. As DNA, the CDR3 is TGTGCCAGCAGTCCGGACAGGGAGTTTGGCTACACCTTC.

This sequence joins TRBV2 and TRBJ2-7; D may be TRBD2 (6 bases). The CDR3 has 17 amino acids. Germline assignment: CDR1 SNHLY and CDR2 FYNNEI. V was trimmed by 6 bases and J by 7 bases, leaving 28 bases between them. The CDR3 sequence is CASRRTLFPGPGGEQYF. Here the CDR3 DNA reads TGTGCCAGCAGACGGACCCTCTTCCCCGGCCCTGGGGGGGAGCAGTACTTC.

The J gene is TRBJ1-2, the V gene TRBV29-1; D unresolved. V dropped 1 base and J dropped 1 base, with 7 bases sitting between them. This CDR3 comprises 13 residues. Germline V lookup: CDR1 SQVTM, CDR2 ANQGSEA. The CDR3 sequence is CSVEVGLNYGYTF. Here the CDR3 DNA reads TGCAGCGTTGAAGTCGGCCTTAACTATGGCTACACCTTC.

The chain uses TRBV3-1 (or the pseudogene TRBV3-2) and TRBJ1-5, with a possible D match to TRBD1 (6 bases). The germline V gene has CDR1 LGHDT and CDR2 YNNKEL (reference sequence). The CDR3 is 17 residues long. Deletions cut 0 bases from V and 6 bases from J, with 18 bases between. The CDR3, as DNA: TGTGCCAGCAGCCAAGATAACGGCAGGGGTTTAGGTCAGCCCCAGCATTTT. Its translation is CASSQDNGRGLGQPQHF.

This clone was found once. This chain connects TRBV28 to TRBJ1-4; D unclear. V was trimmed by 5 bases and J by 4 bases, leaving 20 bases between them. The CDR3 covers 17 residues. Looked up from germline, CDR1 is MDHEN and CDR2 is SYDVKM. CDR3 DNA: TGTGCCAGCAGTCCTCTCGAGGCCAGCGCTTTTAATGAAAAACTGTTTTTT. It yields the protein CASSPLEASAFNEKLFF.

The chain employs TRBV3-1 (or the pseudogene TRBV3-2) and TRBJ1-3; D call uncertain. Germline V gene lookup returns CDR1 LGHDT and CDR2 YNNKEL (reference sequence). Trimming shortened V by 7 bases and J by 4 bases, and 14 bases separated the two germline ends. The CDR3 totals 14 residues. CDR3 residues: CASISRRAGNTIYF. Here the CDR3 DNA reads TGTGCCAGCATTTCTCGCCGGGCCGGAAACACCATATATTTT.

The chain is built from TRBV28 and TRBJ2-1, with D possibly matching TRBD2 (6 bases). The CDR3 consists of 16 residues. Trimming removed 4 bases from V and 0 bases from J, with 13 bases in between. Looked up from germline, CDR1 is MDHEN and CDR2 is SYDVKM. As DNA, the CDR3 is TGTGCCAGCAGTTCGGCTAGCGAAAGCTCCTACAATGAGCAGTTCTTC. As protein: CASSSASESSYNEQFF. The whole variable domain, remainder taken from reference TRBV28 and TRBJ2-1, is DVKVTQSSRYLVKRTGEKVFLECVQDMDHENMFWYRQDPGLGLRLIYFSYDVKMKEKGDIPEGYSVSREKKERFSLILESASTNQTSMYLCASSSASESSYNEQFFGPGTRLTVL.

In its sample, this clone was seen once. The chain is built from TRBV4-2 and TRBJ1-2, with a possible D match to TRBD1 (5 bases). The CDR3 consists of 16 residues. V gave up 1 base and J gave up 4 bases, with 16 bases separating them. The V gene's germline CDR1 is LGHNA and CDR2 YNFKEQ. The CDR3 sequence: CASSQAATDSAYGYTF. CDR3 sequence (DNA): TGTGCCAGCAGCCAAGCGGCGACAGACAGCGCCTATGGCTACACCTTC.

The chain couples TRBV7-9 to TRBJ1-2; D is uncertain. This CDR3 is built from 15 residues. Trimming pared 5 bases from V and 1 base from J, leaving 14 bases between. Looked up from germline, CDR1 is SEHNR and CDR2 is FQNEAQ (reference sequence). This CDR3 is CASSEYTGSNYGYTF. CDR3 DNA sequence: TGTGCCAGCAGCGAATACACGGGAAGTAACTATGGCTACACCTTC.

The CDR3 DNA reads as TGTGCCAGCAGTTCCCTCCGGTCCCGGGGCGAGACCCAGTACTTC. Translated: CASSSLRSRGETQYF. The chain combines TRBV6-5 with TRBJ2-5, with D perhaps given as TRBD1 or TRBD2 (5 bases each). V dropped 4 bases and J dropped 5 bases, with 17 bases sitting between them. Germline V lookup: CDR1 MNHEY, CDR2 SVGAGI. There are 15 residues in the CDR3.

This sequence joins TRBV15 and TRBJ1-5; D remains ambiguous. Germline V gene lookup returns CDR1 LNHNV and CDR2 YYDKDF (reference sequence). The V gene lost 0 bases and the J gene lost 3 bases, with 15 bases spanning the gap. The CDR3 sequence is 17 residues long. The CDR3 is CATSRDRMVTNNQPQHF. CDR3 bases: TGTGCCACCAGCAGAGATAGGATGGTAACAAACAATCAGCCCCAGCATTTT. The full variable domain, with the rest looked up from reference TRBV15 and TRBJ1-5, is DAMVIQNPRYQVTQFGKPVTLSCSQTLNHNVMYWYQQKSSQAPKLLFHYYDKDFNNEADTPDNFQSRRPNTSFCFLDIRSPGLGDTAMYLCATSRDRMVTNNQPQHFGDGTRLSIL.

The genes are TRBV5-1 and TRBJ2-2; 8 positions agree with TRBD2. The CDR3 is made up of 16 amino acids. With V trimmed by 1 base and J by 3 bases, 5 bases remained unmatched. Germline loops: CDR1 SGHRS, CDR2 YFSETQ. CDR3 region: CASSLRTAGDTGELFF. In DNA form, the CDR3 reads TGCGCCAGCAGCTTGAGGACAGCGGGAGACACCGGGGAGCTGTTTTTT. The entire variable domain, with the rest obtained from reference TRBV5-1 and TRBJ2-2, is as follows: KAGVTQTPRYLIKTRGQQVTLSCSPISGHRSVSWYQQTPGQGLQFLFEYFSETQRNKGNFPGRFSGRQFSNSRSEMNVSTLELGDSALYLCASSLRTAGDTGELFFGEGSRLTVL.

The chain is built from TRBV27 and TRBJ2-4; D unclear. This CDR3 is 14 amino acids long. Germline V gives CDR1 MNHEY, CDR2 SMNVEV (reference sequence). V lost 3 bases to trimming and J lost 1 base, with 7 bases between them. The CDR3 protein is CASSFLGAKNIQYF. The CDR3 DNA is TGTGCCAGCAGTTTTTTGGGTGCCAAAAACATTCAGTACTTC.